What follows describes a single TCR beta chain. Its antigen is unknown. The data are from a study of cytomegalovirus exposure and HLA in healthy donors. Study-wide findings and caveats: A link between a missense DCLRE1C variant and TCR beta V- and J-gene trimming emerged from a later analysis. Highest at DRB1 and lowest at HLA-C, TCR association rates differed among HLA loci in a later analysis.

Primers for the PCR totalled 60 Vbeta and 13 Jbeta. Measured with immunoSEQ multiplex PCR; TCRdb has only the in-frame clones, and not every one. Of about 120,000 clones listed, about 76% are singletons. Germline V gene lookup returns CDR1 SGHNT and CDR2 YENEEA. The CDR3 extends over 14 amino acids. The V end lost 5 bases, the J end lost 4 bases, and 14 bases lay between the germline ends. This sequence originates from a woman in her twenties or thirties in good health and CMV-seronegative. The chain links TRBV11-3 to TRBJ1-2, with D maybe TRBD1 (6 bases). Source material: PBMCs. CDR3 in amino acids: CASSPADRTYGYTF. The CDR3 nucleotides are TGTGCCAGCAGCCCAGCTGACAGGACCTATGGCTACACCTTC.